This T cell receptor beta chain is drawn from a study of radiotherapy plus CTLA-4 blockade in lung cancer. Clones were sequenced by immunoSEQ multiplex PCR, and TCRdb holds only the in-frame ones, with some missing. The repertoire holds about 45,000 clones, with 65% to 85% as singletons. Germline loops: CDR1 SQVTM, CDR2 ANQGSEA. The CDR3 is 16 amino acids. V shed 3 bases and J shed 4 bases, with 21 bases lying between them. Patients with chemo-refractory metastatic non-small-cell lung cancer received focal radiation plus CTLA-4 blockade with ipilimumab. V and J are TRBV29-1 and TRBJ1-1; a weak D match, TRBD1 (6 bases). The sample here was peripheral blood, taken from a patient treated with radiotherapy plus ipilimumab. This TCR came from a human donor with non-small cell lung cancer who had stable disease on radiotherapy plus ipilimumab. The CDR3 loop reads CSVDQLGHPSSTEAFF. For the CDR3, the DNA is TGCAGCGTTGACCAGTTGGGACACCCCAGCAGCACTGAAGCTTTCTTT.